The 5 T cell receptor beta chains below come from one sample, sequenced in a study of shared clonotypes between healthy human individuals. TCRdb's copy holds only in-frame clones and misses some; the assay was immunoSEQ multiplex PCR. The sample records millions of clones, about 92% being singletons. Sequencing input: naive CD4+ T cells sorted from blood. Noted subset: CD45RA+ positively selected. Receptors were obtained from a man between 18 and 29 years old in good health.

The table lists this clone with a count of one. Other nucleotide sequences from this sample produce the same CDR3. The V call is TRBV5-6, the J call TRBJ2-1; 11 bases agree with TRBD2. From germline, CDR1 is SGHDT and CDR2 YYEEEE. J gave up 7 bases and V 2 bases, and 5 bases lay outside the gene matches. CDR3 length: 15 amino acids. CDR3 sequence: CASSLLAGVGNEQFF. CDR3 nucleotides: TGTGCCAGCAGCTTACTAGCGGGAGTAGGGAATGAGCAGTTCTTC.

The V and J genes are TRBV6-5 and TRBJ1-4, with a tentative D call TRBD1 (5 bases). V was cut by 6 bases and J by 13 bases, with 21 bases left in between. CDR1 MNHEY and CDR2 SVGAGI come from the germline V gene. CDR3 size: 14 residues. CDR3 amino acids: CASSRTEPGGVLFF. CDR3 nucleotide sequence: TGTGCCAGCAGCCGCACCGAGCCTGGGGGAGTACTGTTTTTT.

The genes are TRBV10-1 and TRBJ1-1, with TRBD1 matching 12 bases. Trimming took 5 bases from V and 5 from J; bases not matched to a gene: 9. The CDR3 sequence is 16 residues long. Germline CDR1 WNHNN, CDR2 SYGVQD (reference sequence). The CDR3: CASSPGTGGVGTEAFF. In nucleotides, the CDR3 is TGCGCCAGCAGTCCCGGGACAGGGGGCGTAGGGACTGAAGCTTTCTTT.

The J gene is TRBJ2-2, the V gene TRBV15; D is unresolved. CDR3 length: 21 residues. Germline V gene data show CDR1 as LNHNV and CDR2 as YYDKDF (reference sequence). Trimming removed 0 bases from V and 0 bases from J, with 23 bases in between. The CDR3 sequence: CATSRDKALVRGIANTGELFF. The CDR3 nucleotides are TGTGCCACCAGCAGAGATAAGGCCCTAGTGCGTGGGATCGCGAACACCGGGGAGCTGTTTTTT.

V is TRBV6-1 and J is TRBJ1-5; a possible D gene is TRBD1 (5 bases). This CDR3 is 15 amino acids long. Germline CDR1 is MNHNS and CDR2 is SASEGT. The V gene lost 5 bases and the J gene lost 0 bases, with 11 bases spanning the gap. DNA for the CDR3: TGTGCCAGCAGTCCTCTGGGGGTTAGCAATCAGCCCCAGCATTTT. Translated: CASSPLGVSNQPQHF.